One sample yielded the 16 T cell receptor beta chains listed below, sequenced in a study of blood T cell repertoires in COVID-19 (TCRdb year 2020). The library was generated by the immunoSEQ multiplex PCR assay. Sourced from immuneACCESS, this table was stored by TCRdb with only in-frame sequences that have V and J called. A share of the clones is absent; for the studies checked, an unresolved V gene accounts for under half, and the remainder has no known explanation. Present in this sample are about 350,000 clones, approximately 86% of which were seen just once. Together, the top ten hold just over 9.5% of the sample. The sequenced material came from peripheral blood. All receptors come from a man aged 25-45 years with COVID-19, enrolled during active disease.

This chain links TRBV7-3 with TRBJ2-2, with 7 bases aligning to TRBD1. CDR1 and CDR2 (germline): SGHTA, FQGTGA. After removal of 2 bases from V and 7 bases from J, the junction contained 4 bases not matched to a gene. The CDR3 is made up of 14 amino acids. CDR3: CASSLDREGGELFF. The CDR3 DNA reads as TGTGCCAGCAGCTTAGACAGGGAAGGCGGGGAGCTGTTTTTT.

The V call is TRBV11-2, the J call TRBJ2-3; 8 positions agree with TRBD2. This CDR3 has 16 amino acids. CDR1 is SGHAT, CDR2 FQNNGV, per germline. With V trimmed by 4 bases and J by 0 bases, 6 bases remained unmatched. CDR3 nucleotide sequence: TGTGCCAGCAGCTCCTTAGCGGGAAAGAGCACAGATACGCAGTATTTT. It specifies CASSSLAGKSTDTQYF.

A single count supports this clone. The chain combines TRBV6-1 with TRBJ2-3; D is possibly TRBD2 (5 bases). Between the trimmed V and J ends, which lost 5 bases and 5 bases, there was a span of 17 bases. CDR3 size: 15 residues. Germline lookup yields CDR1 MNHNS and CDR2 SASEGT. The CDR3 sequence: CASSPPTGRGDTQYF. The CDR3 DNA reads TGTGCCAGCAGTCCCCCAACGGGTCGGGGAGATACGCAGTATTTT.

This rearrangement joins TRBV19 to TRBJ2-7, with 7 bases matching TRBD2. CDR1 LNHDA and CDR2 SQIVND come from the germline V gene (reference sequence). This CDR3 contains 14 residues. Trimming removed 3 bases from V and 4 bases from J; junction bases left unmatched: 6. In DNA, the CDR3 is TGTGCCAGTAGTATCCGGGAGGCTCTATACGAGCAGTACTTC. Translated, it gives CASSIREALYEQYF.

The CDR3 DNA is TGTGCCAGCAGCCGAATTAGCGGGGGGAACAATGAGCAGTTCTTC. Its translation is CASSRISGGNNEQFF. The chain links TRBV5-6 to TRBJ2-1; 10 nucleotides line up with TRBD2. The CDR3 extends over 15 amino acids. Germline V lookup: CDR1 SGHDT, CDR2 YYEEEE. V was pared by 4 bases and J by 5 bases, with 6 bases of the junction left unmatched.

The gene calls are TRBV28 and TRBJ1-5; a possible D gene is TRBD1 (5 bases). Trimming cost V 3 bases and J 7 bases, with 10 bases left between them. The CDR3 consists of 13 residues. The germline CDR1 and CDR2 sequences are MDHEN and SYDVKM. The CDR3 sequence is CASSFVREQPQHF. The CDR3 region has the DNA TGTGCCAGCAGTTTCGTCAGGGAACAGCCCCAGCATTTT.

This clone turned up a few times. This chain uses TRBV30 with TRBJ2-5, with 8 positions matching TRBD2. This CDR3 is 12 amino acids long. Per germline, CDR1 GTSNPN and CDR2 SVGIG (reference sequence). After removal of 5 bases from V and 5 bases from J, the junction contained 4 bases not matched to a gene. This chain's CDR3 is CAWQRERETQYF. DNA of the CDR3: TGTGCCTGGCAGCGGGAGAGGGAGACCCAGTACTTC. Based on the CDR3 plus reference TRBV30 and TRBJ2-5, the full variable domain is SQTIHQWPATLVQPVGSPLSLECTVEGTSNPNLYWYRQAAGRGLQLLFYSVGIGQISSEVPQNLSASRPQDRQFILSSKKLLLSDSGFYLCAWQRERETQYFGPGTRLLVL.

V gene TRBV4-3 combines with J gene TRBJ2-1, with 12 bases identical to TRBD2. The CDR3 totals 18 residues. From germline, CDR1 is LGHNA and CDR2 YSLEER. The V gene end was trimmed by 0 bases and the J gene end by 1 base; junction bases not matched to a gene: 4. The CDR3 DNA is TGCGCCAGCAGCCAAGAAGAGGGACTAGCGGGTTCCTACAATGAGCAGTTCTTC. Translated, it gives CASSQEEGLAGSYNEQFF.

The chain joins TRBV4-1 to TRBJ1-4; no firm D call. Trimming pared 4 bases from V and 0 bases from J, leaving 9 bases between. This CDR3 contains 15 residues. Germline V gene sequence: CDR1 MGHRA, CDR2 YSYEKL. The CDR3 DNA reads TGCGCCAGCAGCCTTAACGGAGCAACTAATGAAAAACTGTTTTTT. Its translation is CASSLNGATNEKLFF.

The J gene is TRBJ2-1, the V gene TRBV4-3, with 10 bases identical to TRBD2. Germline CDR1 LGHNA, CDR2 YSLEER. The CDR3 totals 20 residues. V shed 4 bases, J shed 4 bases, and the junction held 19 bases outside the gene matches. The CDR3 spells CASSLLTGGAGGPWYNEQFF. The CDR3 DNA sequence: TGCGCCAGCAGCCTCCTAACGGGGGGAGCGGGAGGGCCGTGGTACAATGAGCAGTTCTTC.

This clone was counted a few times. V gene TRBV7-2 combines with J gene TRBJ1-3, with 9 bases matching TRBD1. The CDR3 covers 15 residues. The J segment lost 4 bases and the V segment lost 4 bases, leaving 5 bases of the junction unmatched. Germline lookup yields CDR1 SGHTA and CDR2 FQGNSA. The CDR3 spells CASSSRTGDGNTIYF. DNA for the CDR3: TGTGCCAGCAGCTCCCGGACAGGGGACGGAAACACCATATATTTT.

The rearrangement uses TRBV18 and TRBJ1-5; D remains unclear. Trimming took 0 bases from V and 3 from J, leaving 6 bases between them. The CDR3 is 14 residues long. From germline, CDR1 is KGHSH and CDR2 LQKENI. The CDR3 coding sequence is TGTGCCAGCTCACCACCTGGGCTCAATCAGCCCCAGCATTTT. Its protein product is CASSPPGLNQPQHF. Complete variable domain (other parts from reference TRBV18 and TRBJ1-5): NAGVMQNPRHLVRRRGQEARLRCSPMKGHSHVYWYRQLPEEGLKFMVYLQKENIIDESGMPKERFSAEFPKEGPSILRIQQVVRGDSAAYFCASSPPGLNQPQHFGDGTRLSIL.

The rearrangement joins TRBV10-3 to TRBJ1-4; no clear D. This CDR3 has 13 amino acids. Germline CDR1 reads ENHRY; CDR2 reads SYGVKD. V was shortened by 9 bases and J by 5 bases, with 13 bases between the two germline ends. The CDR3 sequence: CAIGRGENEKLFF. The CDR3 DNA reads as TGTGCCATAGGGCGGGGAGAGAATGAAAAACTGTTTTTT.

This sequence joins TRBV6-2 or TRBV6-3 and TRBJ2-3; a weak D match, TRBD1 (5 bases). Germline V gives CDR1 MNHEY, CDR2 SVGEGT. The CDR3 has 14 residues. Trimming pared 6 bases from V and 6 bases from J, leaving 16 bases between. CDR3 in amino acids: CASSPRTFRDTQYF. The CDR3 DNA reads as TGTGCCAGCAGCCCTAGGACATTCCGGGATACGCAGTATTTT.

The table lists this clone with a count of one. The chain joins TRBV7-9 to TRBJ1-1, with TRBD1 matching over 7 bases. The germline gives CDR1 SEHNR, CDR2 FQNEAQ (reference sequence). The CDR3 runs 16 residues. V dropped 5 bases and J dropped 4; count of bases not matched to a gene: 13. DNA for the CDR3: TGTGCCAGCAGCCGACAGGGCCCCACAGCAGGCACTGAAGCTTTCTTT. It encodes CASSRQGPTAGTEAFF. Based on the CDR3 plus reference TRBV7-9 and TRBJ1-1, the full variable domain is DTGVSQNPRHKITKRGQNVTFRCDPISEHNRLYWYRQTLGQGPEFLTYFQNEAQLEKSRLLSDRFSAERPKGSFSTLEIQRTEQGDSAMYLCASSRQGPTAGTEAFFGQGTRLTVV.

This chain joins TRBV6-6 and TRBJ1-5; D uncertain. Trimming shortened V by 3 bases and J by 1 base, and 4 bases separated the two germline ends. The CDR3 extends over 13 amino acids. Germline-derived CDR1 and CDR2 are MNHNY and SVGAGI (reference sequence). For the CDR3, the DNA is TGTGCCAGCAGTTATCAGAGCAATCAGCCCCAGCATTTT. This translates into CASSYQSNQPQHF.